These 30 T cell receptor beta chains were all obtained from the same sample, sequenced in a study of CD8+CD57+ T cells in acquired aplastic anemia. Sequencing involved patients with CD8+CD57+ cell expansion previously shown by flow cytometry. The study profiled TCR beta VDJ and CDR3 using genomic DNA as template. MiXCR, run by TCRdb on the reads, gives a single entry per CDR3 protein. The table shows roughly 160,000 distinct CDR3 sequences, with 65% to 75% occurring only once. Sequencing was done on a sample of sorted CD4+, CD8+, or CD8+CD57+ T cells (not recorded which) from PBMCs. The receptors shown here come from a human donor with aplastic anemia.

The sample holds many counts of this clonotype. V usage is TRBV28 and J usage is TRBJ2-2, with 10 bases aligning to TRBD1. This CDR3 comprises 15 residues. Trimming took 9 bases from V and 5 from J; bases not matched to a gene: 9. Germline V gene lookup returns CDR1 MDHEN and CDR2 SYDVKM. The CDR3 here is CASHTGTGDTGELFF. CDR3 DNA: TGTGCCAGTCACACCGGGACAGGGGATACCGGGGAGCTGTTTTTT.

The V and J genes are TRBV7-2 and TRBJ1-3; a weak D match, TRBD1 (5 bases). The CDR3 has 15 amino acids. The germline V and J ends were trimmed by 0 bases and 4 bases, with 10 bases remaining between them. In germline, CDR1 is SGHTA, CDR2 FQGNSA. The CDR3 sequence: CASSLAKGFGNTIYF. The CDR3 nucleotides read TGTGCCAGCAGCTTAGCGAAGGGGTTCGGAAACACCATATATTTT.

The CDR3 DNA is TGCAGTGCTAGGAGGCCCAGGGGGAAGCAAGAGACCCAGTACTTC. It is translated as CSARRPRGKQETQYF. The chain carries TRBV20-1 and TRBJ2-5, with TRBD1 matching over 7 bases. The CDR3 has 15 amino acids. Germline CDR1 reads DFQATT; CDR2 reads SNEGSKA (reference sequence). The V segment lost 3 bases and the J segment 2 bases; nucleotides outside the gene matches: 9.

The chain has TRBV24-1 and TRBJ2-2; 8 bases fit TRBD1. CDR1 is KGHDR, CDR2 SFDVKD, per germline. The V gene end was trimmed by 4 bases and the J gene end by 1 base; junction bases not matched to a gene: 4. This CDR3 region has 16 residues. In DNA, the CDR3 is TGTGCCACCAGTGAGGCTGGGACAGGGAACACCGGGGAGCTGTTTTTT. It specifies CATSEAGTGNTGELFF.

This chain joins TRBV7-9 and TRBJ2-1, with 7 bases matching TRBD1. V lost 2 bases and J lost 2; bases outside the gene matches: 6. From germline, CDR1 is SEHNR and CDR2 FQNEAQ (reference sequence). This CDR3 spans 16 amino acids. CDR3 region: CASSLPGTVTYNEQFF. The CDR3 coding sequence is TGTGCCAGCAGCTTACCGGGGACAGTTACCTACAATGAGCAGTTCTTC.

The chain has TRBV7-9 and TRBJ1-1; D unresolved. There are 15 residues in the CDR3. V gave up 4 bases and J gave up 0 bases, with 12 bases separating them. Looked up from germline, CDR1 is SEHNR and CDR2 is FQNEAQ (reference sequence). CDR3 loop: CASSSTAGLNTEAFF. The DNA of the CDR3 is TGTGCCAGCAGCTCCACAGCTGGGTTGAACACTGAAGCTTTCTTT.

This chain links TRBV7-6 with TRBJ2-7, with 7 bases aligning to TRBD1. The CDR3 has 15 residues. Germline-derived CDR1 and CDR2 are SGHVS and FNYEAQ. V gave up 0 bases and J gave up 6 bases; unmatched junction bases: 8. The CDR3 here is CASSLARTGLPEQYF. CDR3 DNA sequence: TGTGCCAGCAGCTTAGCTAGGACAGGCCTCCCCGAGCAGTACTTC.

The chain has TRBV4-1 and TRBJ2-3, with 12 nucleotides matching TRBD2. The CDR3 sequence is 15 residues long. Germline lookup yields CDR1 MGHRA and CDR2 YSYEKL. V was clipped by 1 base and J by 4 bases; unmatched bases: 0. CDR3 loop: CASSQGLAGADTQYF. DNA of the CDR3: TGCGCCAGCAGCCAAGGACTAGCGGGGGCAGATACGCAGTATTTT.

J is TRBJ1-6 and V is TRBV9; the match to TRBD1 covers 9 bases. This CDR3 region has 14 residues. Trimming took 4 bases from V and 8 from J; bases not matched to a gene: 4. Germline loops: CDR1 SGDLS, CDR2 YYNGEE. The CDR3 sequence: CASSLRDRDSPLHF. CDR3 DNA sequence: TGTGCCAGCAGCCTCCGGGACAGGGATTCACCCCTCCACTTT.

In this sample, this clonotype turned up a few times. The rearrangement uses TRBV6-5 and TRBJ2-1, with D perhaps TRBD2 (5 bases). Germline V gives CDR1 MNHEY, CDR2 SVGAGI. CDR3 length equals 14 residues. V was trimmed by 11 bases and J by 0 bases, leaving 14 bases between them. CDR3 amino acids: CACKRESSYNEQFF. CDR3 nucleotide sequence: TGTGCCTGCAAGAGGGAGAGCTCCTACAATGAGCAGTTCTTC.

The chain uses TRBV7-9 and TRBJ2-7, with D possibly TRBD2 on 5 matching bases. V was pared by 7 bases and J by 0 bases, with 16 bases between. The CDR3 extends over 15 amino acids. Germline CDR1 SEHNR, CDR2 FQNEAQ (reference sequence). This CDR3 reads CASTYYGGSSYEQYF. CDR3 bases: TGTGCCAGCACCTACTATGGCGGGTCCTCCTACGAGCAGTACTTC.

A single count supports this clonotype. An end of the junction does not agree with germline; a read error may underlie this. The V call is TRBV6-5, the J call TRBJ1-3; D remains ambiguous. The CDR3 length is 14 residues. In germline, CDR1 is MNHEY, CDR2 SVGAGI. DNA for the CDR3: TGTGCCAGCAGTTATTCCACGTCCGGAAACGCCATATATTTT. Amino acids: CASSYSTSGNAIYF.

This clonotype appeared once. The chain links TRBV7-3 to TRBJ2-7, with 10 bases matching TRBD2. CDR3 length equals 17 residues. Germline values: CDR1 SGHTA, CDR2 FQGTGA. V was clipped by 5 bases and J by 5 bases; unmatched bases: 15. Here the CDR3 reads CASSQDGTSDLSDEQYF. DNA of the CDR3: TGTGCCAGCAGCCAAGACGGGACTAGCGATCTGTCCGACGAGCAGTACTTC.

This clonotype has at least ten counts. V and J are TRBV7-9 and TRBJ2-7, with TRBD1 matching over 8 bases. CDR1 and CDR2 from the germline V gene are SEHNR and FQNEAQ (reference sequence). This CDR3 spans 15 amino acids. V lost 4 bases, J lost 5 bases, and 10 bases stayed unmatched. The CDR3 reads CASSSKLGRGHEQYF. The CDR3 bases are TGTGCCAGCAGCTCCAAGTTGGGCAGGGGGCACGAGCAGTACTTC.

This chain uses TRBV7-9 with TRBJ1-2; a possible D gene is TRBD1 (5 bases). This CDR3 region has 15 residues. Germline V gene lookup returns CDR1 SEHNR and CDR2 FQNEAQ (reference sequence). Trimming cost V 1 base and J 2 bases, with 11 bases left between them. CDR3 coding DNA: TGTGCCAGCAGCTTAGGGGGGGGGGGAAACTATGGCTACACCTTC. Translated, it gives CASSLGGGGNYGYTF.

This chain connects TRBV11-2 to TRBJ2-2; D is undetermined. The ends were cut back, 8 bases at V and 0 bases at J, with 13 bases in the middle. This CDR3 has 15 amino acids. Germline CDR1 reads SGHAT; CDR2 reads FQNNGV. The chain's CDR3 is CASPGSDANTGELFF. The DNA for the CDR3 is TGTGCCAGCCCAGGAAGTGACGCGAACACCGGGGAGCTGTTTTTT.

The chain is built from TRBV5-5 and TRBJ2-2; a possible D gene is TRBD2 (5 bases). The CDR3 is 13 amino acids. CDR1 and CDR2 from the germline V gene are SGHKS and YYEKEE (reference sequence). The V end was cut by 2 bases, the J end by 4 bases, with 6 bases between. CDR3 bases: TGTGCCAGCAGCTTCAGCGGCACCGGGGAGCTGTTTTTT. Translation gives CASSFSGTGELFF.

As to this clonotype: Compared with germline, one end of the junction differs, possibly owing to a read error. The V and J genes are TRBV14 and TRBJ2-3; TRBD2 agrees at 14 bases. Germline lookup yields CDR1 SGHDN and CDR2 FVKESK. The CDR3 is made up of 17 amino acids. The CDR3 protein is CASGQGTSGRGTDTQYF. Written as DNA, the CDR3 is TGTGCCAGCGGCCAAGGGACTAGCGGGAGAGGAACAGATACGCAGTATTTT.

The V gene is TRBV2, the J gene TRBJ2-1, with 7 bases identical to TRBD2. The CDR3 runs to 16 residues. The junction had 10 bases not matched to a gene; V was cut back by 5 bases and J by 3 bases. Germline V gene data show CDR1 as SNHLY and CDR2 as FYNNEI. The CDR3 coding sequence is TGTGCCAGCAGTCACGACGAGACTAGCTACTACAATGAGCAGTTCTTC. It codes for CASSHDETSYYNEQFF.

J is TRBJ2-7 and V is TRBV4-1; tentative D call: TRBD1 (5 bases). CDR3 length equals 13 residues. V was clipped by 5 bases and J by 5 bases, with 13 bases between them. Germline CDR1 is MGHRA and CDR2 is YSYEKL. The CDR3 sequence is CASSDSEIDEQYF. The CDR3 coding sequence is TGCGCCAGCAGCGACAGTGAGATCGACGAGCAGTACTTC.

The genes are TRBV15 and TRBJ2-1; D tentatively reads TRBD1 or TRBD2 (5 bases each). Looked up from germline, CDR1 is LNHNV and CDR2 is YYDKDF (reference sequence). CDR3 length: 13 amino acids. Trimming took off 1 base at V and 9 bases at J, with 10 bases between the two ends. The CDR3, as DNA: TGTGCCACCAGCAGAGTACCGGGGACTGAGCAGTTCTTC. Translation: CATSRVPGTEQFF.

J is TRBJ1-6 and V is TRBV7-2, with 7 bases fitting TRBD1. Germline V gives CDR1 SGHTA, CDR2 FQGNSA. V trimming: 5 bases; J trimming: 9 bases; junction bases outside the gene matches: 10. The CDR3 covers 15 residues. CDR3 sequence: CASSRETGRSSPLHF. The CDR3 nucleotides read TGTGCCAGCAGCCGTGAGACAGGGAGGAGTTCACCCCTCCACTTT.

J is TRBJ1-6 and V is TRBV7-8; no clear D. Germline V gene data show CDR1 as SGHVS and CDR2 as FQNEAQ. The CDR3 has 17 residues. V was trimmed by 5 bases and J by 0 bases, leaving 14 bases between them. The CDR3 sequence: CASSTPRPSSYNSPLHF. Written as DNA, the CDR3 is TGTGCCAGCAGCACCCCTCGCCCCAGCTCCTATAATTCACCCCTCCACTTT. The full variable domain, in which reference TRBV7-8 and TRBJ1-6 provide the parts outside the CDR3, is GAGVSQSPRYKVAKRGQDVALRCDPISGHVSLFWYQQALGQGPEFLTYFQNEAQLDKSGLPSDRFFAERPEGSVSTLKIQRTQQEDSAVYLCASSTPRPSSYNSPLHFGNGTRLTVT.

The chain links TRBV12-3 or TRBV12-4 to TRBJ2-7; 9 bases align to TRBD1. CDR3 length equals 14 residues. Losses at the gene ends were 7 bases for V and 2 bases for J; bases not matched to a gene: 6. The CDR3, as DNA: TGTGCCAGCACTCTACAGGGGGCGACCTACGAGCAGTACTTC. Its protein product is CASTLQGATYEQYF.

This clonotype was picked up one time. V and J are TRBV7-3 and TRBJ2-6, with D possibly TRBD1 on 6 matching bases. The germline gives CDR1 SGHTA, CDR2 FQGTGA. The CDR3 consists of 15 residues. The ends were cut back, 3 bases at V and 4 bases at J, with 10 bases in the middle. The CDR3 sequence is CASSFTGTGANVLTF. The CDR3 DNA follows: TGTGCCAGCAGCTTTACAGGGACGGGGGCCAACGTCCTGACTTTC.

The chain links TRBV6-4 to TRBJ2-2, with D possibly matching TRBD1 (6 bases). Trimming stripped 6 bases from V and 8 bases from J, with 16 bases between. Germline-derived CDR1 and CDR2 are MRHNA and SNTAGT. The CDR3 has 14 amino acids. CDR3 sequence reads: CASSETGHSGELFF. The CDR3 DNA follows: TGTGCCAGCAGCGAAACGGGACACTCTGGGGAGCTGTTTTTT.

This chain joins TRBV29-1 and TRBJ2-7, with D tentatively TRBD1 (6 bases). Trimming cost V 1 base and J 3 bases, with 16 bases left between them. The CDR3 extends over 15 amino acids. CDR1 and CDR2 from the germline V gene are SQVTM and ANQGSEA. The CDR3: CSVEVGEDRLYEQYF. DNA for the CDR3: TGCAGCGTTGAAGTCGGCGAGGACAGACTCTACGAGCAGTACTTC.

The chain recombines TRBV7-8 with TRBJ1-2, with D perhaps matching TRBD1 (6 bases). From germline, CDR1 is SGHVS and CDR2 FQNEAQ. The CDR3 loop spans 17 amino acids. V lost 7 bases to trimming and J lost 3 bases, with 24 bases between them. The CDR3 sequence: CASNTLLGSKGDYGYTF. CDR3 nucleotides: TGTGCCAGCAACACCCTGCTCGGCAGCAAGGGGGACTATGGCTACACCTTC.

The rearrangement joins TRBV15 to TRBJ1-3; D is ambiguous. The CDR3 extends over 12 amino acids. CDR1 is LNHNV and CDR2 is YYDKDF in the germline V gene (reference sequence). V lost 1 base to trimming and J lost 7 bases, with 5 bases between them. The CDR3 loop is CATSRARNTIYF. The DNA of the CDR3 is TGTGCCACCAGCAGAGCGAGGAACACCATATATTTT.

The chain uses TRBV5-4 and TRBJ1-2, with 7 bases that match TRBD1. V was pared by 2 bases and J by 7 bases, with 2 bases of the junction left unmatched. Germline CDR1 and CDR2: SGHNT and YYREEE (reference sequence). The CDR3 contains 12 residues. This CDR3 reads CASSLQGSGYTF. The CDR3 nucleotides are TGTGCCAGCAGCTTACAGGGGTCTGGCTACACCTTC.